These 23 T cell receptor beta chains originate from one sample sequenced in a study of post-analysis software for immune sequencing data. Study-level points and caveats: Patients used several TRBV segments, including TRBV5-6, TRBV5-1 and TRBV20-1, more often than controls.

These receptors have no identified antigens. TCR beta cDNA libraries included unique molecular identifiers. Via MiXCR, TCRdb re-called the PCR reads, giving one row per CDR3 protein. The profile shows about 760,000 distinct CDR3 sequences, 30% of them singletons. What was sequenced was blood. The source is a girl between 10 and 17 years old with multiple sclerosis.

The CDR3 bases are TGCAGTGCTCAAAAACAGGCCTCTGGGGCCAACGTCCTGACTTTC. Protein product: CSAQKQASGANVLTF. The rearrangement links TRBV20-1 to TRBJ2-6; TRBD1 might be the D (5 bases). CDR3 length: 15 amino acids. V was cut by 5 bases and J by 0 bases, with 11 bases left in between. The V gene's germline CDR1 is DFQATT and CDR2 SNEGSKA (reference sequence).

V usage is TRBV5-1 and J usage is TRBJ2-7, with 7 bases that match TRBD2. V lost 0 bases to trimming and J lost 7 bases; unmatched junction nucleotides: 28. CDR3 length: 21 residues. CDR1 is SGHRS, CDR2 YFSETQ, per germline. The chain's CDR3 is CASSLAMGGGERRSSYNEQYF. CDR3 in DNA: TGCGCCAGCAGCTTGGCAATGGGGGGGGGAGAACGACGGAGCTCCTACAATGAGCAGTACTTC.

On this clonotype itself: An end of the junction does not agree with germline; a read error may underlie this. The V call is TRBV4-1, the J call TRBJ1-4; tentative D call: TRBD1 (5 bases). The germline V gene encodes CDR1 MGHRA and CDR2 YSYEKL. The CDR3 totals 14 residues. CDR3 residues: CASGQGASNENLFF. The DNA for the CDR3 is TGCGCCAGCGGGCAGGGAGCGTCTAATGAAAACCTGTTTTTT.

The gene calls are TRBV15 and TRBJ2-4, with a possible D match to TRBD2 (5 bases). Between the trimmed V and J ends, which lost 5 bases and 12 bases, there was a span of 17 bases. There are 13 residues in the CDR3. CDR1 LNHNV and CDR2 YYDKDF come from the germline V gene (reference sequence). The CDR3 region is CATSPIERATQYF. The CDR3 coding sequence is TGTGCCACCAGCCCGATTGAGAGGGCAACTCAGTACTTC.

This clonotype was seen only a few times. The chain joins TRBV7-2 to TRBJ1-4; D possibly corresponds to TRBD1 (5 bases). Trimming removed 4 bases at V and 2 bases at J, with 17 bases between. The germline V gene encodes CDR1 SGHTA and CDR2 FQGNSA. This CDR3 has 17 residues. CDR3: CASSSRAGRSTNEKLFF. The CDR3 DNA follows: TGTGCCAGCAGCTCACGTGCAGGGAGGTCGACTAATGAAAAACTGTTTTTT. Looking up the rest from reference TRBV7-2 and TRBJ1-4 gives the full variable domain: GAGVSQSPSNKVTEKGKDVELRCDPISGHTALYWYRQSLGQGLEFLIYFQGNSAPDKSGLPSDRFSAERTGGSVSTLTIQRTQQEDSAVYLCASSSRAGRSTNEKLFFGSGTQLSVL.

The chain combines TRBV3-1 with TRBJ1-2; D is uncertain. The CDR3 is 14 residues long. V gave up 5 bases and J gave up 5 bases, with 15 bases separating them. Germline assignment: CDR1 LGHDT and CDR2 YNNKEL (reference sequence). CDR3: CASSLGPGFYGYTF. As DNA, the CDR3 is TGTGCCAGCAGCTTAGGCCCCGGCTTTTATGGCTACACCTTC.

This clonotype was seen more than once but under ten times. J is TRBJ1-1 and V is TRBV28; no clear D. CDR3 length: 13 residues. The V and J ends lost 5 bases and 6 bases respectively, with 13 bases between them. Per the germline V gene, CDR1 is MDHEN and CDR2 is SYDVKM. DNA of the CDR3: TGTGCCAGCAGTGGGCCCGGGAGAGCTGAAGCTTTCTTT. Its protein product is CASSGPGRAEAFF. Together with reference TRBV28 and TRBJ1-1, the CDR3 gives the full variable domain: DVKVTQSSRYLVKRTGEKVFLECVQDMDHENMFWYRQDPGLGLRLIYFSYDVKMKEKGDIPEGYSVSREKKERFSLILESASTNQTSMYLCASSGPGRAEAFFGQGTRLTVV.

The chain joins TRBV20-1 to TRBJ2-3; a weak D match, TRBD2 (5 bases). Trimming took 1 base from V and 4 from J, leaving 15 bases between them. Germline CDR1 and CDR2: DFQATT and SNEGSKA (reference sequence). This CDR3 has 15 amino acids. The CDR3 DNA is TGCAGTGCTAGAGGAAGTAGCGCGCCGGCAGATACGCAGTATTTT. It translates to CSARGSSAPADTQYF.

V and J are TRBV5-5 and TRBJ2-3, with TRBD1 as a possible D gene (5 bases). The ends were cut back, 4 bases at V and 6 bases at J, with 21 bases in the middle. CDR1 and CDR2 (germline): SGHKS, YYEKEE (reference sequence). This CDR3 comprises 16 residues. The CDR3 protein is CASSHLGNPKGDTQYF. CDR3 bases: TGTGCCAGCAGCCACCTTGGGAACCCAAAGGGGGATACGCAGTATTTT.

The V call is TRBV12-3 or TRBV12-4, the J call TRBJ2-3, with D perhaps TRBD2 (6 bases). V was pared by 5 bases and J by 3 bases, with 18 bases between. The CDR3 contains 16 residues. CDR3 residues: CASSPGLSVTTDTQYF. CDR3 bases: TGTGCCAGCAGTCCGGGACTGTCTGTTACTACAGATACGCAGTATTTT.

This sequence joins TRBV20-1 and TRBJ2-3; 10 bases are shared with TRBD1. V trimming: 4 bases; J trimming: 4 bases; junction bases outside the gene matches: 8. From germline, CDR1 is DFQATT and CDR2 SNEGSKA (reference sequence). CDR3 length: 15 residues. CDR3 loop: CSANDRGRSSDTQYF. The CDR3 region has the DNA TGCAGTGCTAACGACAGGGGGCGTTCATCAGATACGCAGTATTTT.

This clonotype showed up just once. This chain joins TRBV6-5 and TRBJ2-5, with 7 bases aligning to TRBD1. V was pared by 6 bases and J by 13 bases, with 20 bases of the junction left unmatched. The CDR3 has 15 amino acids. From germline, CDR1 is MNHEY and CDR2 SVGAGI. As DNA, the CDR3 is TGTGCCAGCAGACTACGGACAGGCCTGTCCGTCGAGCTGTACTTC. Encoded protein: CASRLRTGLSVELYF.

The chain joins TRBV9 to TRBJ1-2; D might be TRBD1 (5 bases). Germline-derived CDR1 and CDR2 are SGDLS and YYNGEE. V dropped 7 bases and J dropped 4 bases, with 11 bases sitting between them. The CDR3 length is 12 residues. The DNA for the CDR3 is TGTGCCAGCGAAAGCAGGGTCTATGGCTACACCTTC. Translation: CASESRVYGYTF.

The table lists this clonotype with a few counts. V gene TRBV10-3 combines with J gene TRBJ2-1; TRBD2 matches 14 bases. The ends lost 6 bases at V and 9 bases at J; junction bases unmatched: 1. From germline, CDR1 is ENHRY and CDR2 SYGVKD. The CDR3 has 13 amino acids. CDR3 sequence (DNA): TGTGCCATCAGGGGACTAGCGGGAGCTGAGCAGTTCTTC. Amino acid sequence: CAIRGLAGAEQFF.

This clonotype was recorded at least ten times. The V gene is TRBV5-1, the J gene TRBJ2-3; D not resolved. CDR1 is SGHRS, CDR2 YFSETQ, per germline. CDR3 length equals 13 residues. Trimming left V 0 bases short and J 2 bases short, with 4 bases between. The CDR3 sequence is CASSLEDTDTQYF. CDR3 coding DNA: TGCGCCAGCAGCTTGGAGGACACAGATACGCAGTATTTT.

This clonotype was seen a handful of times. The chain has TRBV7-8 and TRBJ1-5; D may be TRBD1 (5 bases). This CDR3 comprises 15 residues. V lost 1 base and J 7 bases, leaving 14 bases between the germline ends. Looked up from germline, CDR1 is SGHVS and CDR2 is FQNEAQ. Written as DNA, the CDR3 is TGTGCCAGCAGCTTAGGTAGAGGGGAAGGGCAGCCCCAGCATTTT. As protein: CASSLGRGEGQPQHF.

This clonotype turned up a few times. The chain has TRBV5-1 and TRBJ2-7; D might be TRBD1 (6 bases). The germline gives CDR1 SGHRS, CDR2 YFSETQ. V dropped 3 bases and J dropped 5 bases, with 9 bases sitting between them. The CDR3 is made up of 12 amino acids. CDR3 nucleotides: TGCGCCAGCAGCTACAACAGGGACGAGCAGTACTTC. Translation: CASSYNRDEQYF.

This clonotype was observed a single time. The germline gene is not matched at one end of the junction; a read error may be the cause. The rearrangement uses TRBV28 and TRBJ2-1; D gene unclear. This CDR3 comprises 13 residues. CDR1 and CDR2 from the germline V gene are MDHEN and SYDVKM. CDR3 sequence (DNA): TGTGCCAGCAGTTTATTTTCTTCCAATGAGCGGTTCTTC. Protein product: CASSLFSSNERFF.

The chain has TRBV6-5 and TRBJ1-1, with no clear D. The CDR3 spans 13 residues. Deletions cut 10 bases from V and 8 bases from J, with 20 bases between. Germline V gene sequence: CDR1 MNHEY, CDR2 SVGAGI. The CDR3 is CATTKESSSEAFF. DNA of the CDR3: TGTGCCACCACAAAAGAGTCCTCCTCGGAAGCTTTCTTT.

This clonotype was observed a few times. The V gene is TRBV4-3, the J gene TRBJ2-7, with 8 nucleotides matching TRBD2. The V gene's germline CDR1 is LGHNA and CDR2 YSLEER. Trimming cost V 3 bases and J 0 bases; bases outside gene matches: 7. This CDR3 comprises 16 residues. Here the CDR3 DNA reads TGCGCCAGCAGCCATACATCCGGGACTAGCTCCTACGAGCAGTACTTC. As protein: CASSHTSGTSSYEQYF.

The chain uses TRBV7-2 and TRBJ2-7, with 10 nucleotides matching TRBD2. The CDR3 consists of 14 residues. Germline V gives CDR1 SGHTA, CDR2 FQGNSA. V lost 5 bases to trimming and J lost 3 bases; unmatched junction nucleotides: 4. In DNA, the CDR3 is TGTGCCAGCAGCACAGCGGGGGGGGGCTACGAGCAGTACTTC. Protein: CASSTAGGGYEQYF.

The chain has TRBV5-5 and TRBJ1-5, with D possibly matching TRBD1 (6 bases). Trimming stripped 4 bases from V and 8 bases from J, with 19 bases between. The CDR3 spans 15 residues. Germline lookup yields CDR1 SGHKS and CDR2 YYEKEE (reference sequence). CDR3 residues: CASSRDSPGVKPQHF. The CDR3 nucleotides read TGTGCCAGCAGCCGGGACTCCCCAGGGGTGAAGCCCCAGCATTTT.

The rearrangement uses TRBV7-9 and TRBJ2-5; D not certain. The DNA end is a closer match to TRBJ2-7, so the J assignment may be wrong. The germline V gene encodes CDR1 SEHNR and CDR2 FQNEAQ (reference sequence). There are 13 residues in the CDR3. The CDR3 spells CASSFLAIDEQYF. The CDR3 DNA reads as TGTGCCAGCAGCTTCCTGGCAATAGACGAGCAGTACTTC.